Below, 8 T cell receptor beta chains from the same sample are listed, as sequenced in a study of blood T cells in healthy people across ages. Alongside a J-beta primer mix, a sample-barcoded 5' primer served in a second PCR lasting about 6 to 12 cycles. TCRdb ran MiXCR on the 5' RACE reads and lists one entry per CDR3 protein. The sample includes hundreds of thousands of distinct CDR3 sequences, 45% to 60% of them seen just once. The sequenced material came from blood. Receptors were obtained from a woman of 80 years or more in good health.

A note on this clonotype: The germline gene is not matched at one end of the junction; a read error may be the cause. CDR3 bases: TGCAGTGCTAGGGCGGGAAGCACAGGTACGCAGTATTTT. Translation: CSARAGSTGTQYF. V gene TRBV20-1 combines with J gene TRBJ2-3, with a weak D call TRBD2 (6 bases). The CDR3 contains 13 residues. The germline V gene encodes CDR1 DFQATT and CDR2 SNEGSKA (reference sequence).

The chain employs TRBV25-1 and TRBJ2-5; tentative D call: TRBD1 (6 bases). CDR3 length equals 15 residues. In germline, CDR1 is MGHDK, CDR2 SYGVNS. V lost 8 bases, J lost 5 bases, and 21 bases lay in between. The CDR3 DNA reads as TGTGCCAGCGCCGGTGCAGGGGCCGCTTGGGAGACCCAGTACTTC. This codes for CASAGAGAAWETQYF.

As to this clonotype: A much larger clone is a single base away; this may be a read error. The V gene is TRBV5-1, the J gene TRBJ2-5, with 10 bases that match TRBD2. The CDR3 consists of 16 residues. CDR1 is SGHRS and CDR2 is YFSETQ in the germline V gene. The V gene end was trimmed by 0 bases and the J gene end by 11 bases; junction bases not matched to a gene: 13. The CDR3 reads CASSLVPSGGYNEQYF. CDR3 coding DNA: TGCGCCAGCAGCTTGGTTCCTAGCGGGGGATACAATGAGCAGTACTTC.

This clonotype was seen only once. This chain joins TRBV6-1 and TRBJ2-3; D is possibly TRBD1 (5 bases). V shed 8 bases and J shed 2 bases, with 17 bases lying between them. The germline V gene has CDR1 MNHNS and CDR2 SASEGT. CDR3 length: 15 residues. The CDR3 DNA sequence: TGTGCCAGCGGGGAAACAGGAGCCCCCACAGATACGCAGTATTTT. Amino acid sequence: CASGETGAPTDTQYF.

This clonotype was recorded many times. The chain links TRBV5-1 to TRBJ2-1, with TRBD1 identical over 9 bases. Germline values: CDR1 SGHRS, CDR2 YFSETQ. The CDR3 extends over 13 amino acids. Trimming at V came to 4 bases and at J to 5 bases, leaving 1 base not matched to a gene. In nucleotides, the CDR3 is TGCGCCAGCAGCCGACAGGGGGACAATGAGCAGTTCTTC. Protein sequence: CASSRQGDNEQFF.

The chain recombines TRBV4-2 with TRBJ1-2, with D maybe TRBD1 (6 bases). Germline V gene data show CDR1 as LGHNA and CDR2 as YNFKEQ. This CDR3 contains 16 residues. Trimming removed 0 bases from V and 5 bases from J, with 16 bases in between. The CDR3 coding sequence is TGTGCCAGCAGCCAAGATGGAGGGGGTTCACCTTATGGCTACACCTTC. Its translation is CASSQDGGGSPYGYTF.

V and J are TRBV29-1 and TRBJ2-1; 9 bases agree with TRBD1. CDR3 length equals 13 residues. Germline V CDR1 and CDR2: SQVTM, ANQGSEA. J gave up 4 bases and V 8 bases, and 6 bases lay outside the gene matches. The CDR3 loop is CSYTGTGYNEQFF. CDR3 coding DNA: TGCAGCTACACCGGGACAGGGTACAATGAGCAGTTCTTC.

This clonotype appeared many times. V gene TRBV9 combines with J gene TRBJ2-5; D uncertain. V lost 2 bases and J lost 5, with 13 bases in between. Germline-derived CDR1 and CDR2 are SGDLS and YYNGEE. The CDR3 has 14 residues. Here the CDR3 DNA reads TGTGCCAGCAGCGTGAATCCAACGTCCGAGACCCAGTACTTC. Translated: CASSVNPTSETQYF.